The count of the clone carrying this T cell receptor beta chain is one. Antigen unknown. The data derive from a study of T cells in Graves' hyperthyroidism and ophthalmopathy. Findings and caveats of the study: Expanded thyroid clonotypes (above 0.001) were mostly also found in blood.

With a duration under 2 months, the hyperthyroidism was newly diagnosed in patients aged 18 to 65. CDR3 length equals 14 residues. V dropped 3 bases and J dropped 8; count of bases not matched to a gene: 7. Researchers amplified the TCR beta CDR3 regions from RNA transcripts. HTBI primers were used for first-round RT-PCR of the TCR CDR3. In TCRdb, the multiplex PCR reads were re-called with MiXCR into one record per CDR3 protein. The table has more than 500,000 distinct CDR3 sequences, 16% seen once. The clonotype originates from a woman aged 25 to 39 with Graves' hyperthyroidism. The sample consisted of blood. The chain recombines TRBV12-3 or TRBV12-4 with TRBJ2-1, with 7 bases fitting TRBD2. The CDR3 is CASSFREAGDEQFF. The DNA for the CDR3 is TGTGCCAGCAGTTTTCGGGAGGCTGGGGATGAGCAGTTCTTC.